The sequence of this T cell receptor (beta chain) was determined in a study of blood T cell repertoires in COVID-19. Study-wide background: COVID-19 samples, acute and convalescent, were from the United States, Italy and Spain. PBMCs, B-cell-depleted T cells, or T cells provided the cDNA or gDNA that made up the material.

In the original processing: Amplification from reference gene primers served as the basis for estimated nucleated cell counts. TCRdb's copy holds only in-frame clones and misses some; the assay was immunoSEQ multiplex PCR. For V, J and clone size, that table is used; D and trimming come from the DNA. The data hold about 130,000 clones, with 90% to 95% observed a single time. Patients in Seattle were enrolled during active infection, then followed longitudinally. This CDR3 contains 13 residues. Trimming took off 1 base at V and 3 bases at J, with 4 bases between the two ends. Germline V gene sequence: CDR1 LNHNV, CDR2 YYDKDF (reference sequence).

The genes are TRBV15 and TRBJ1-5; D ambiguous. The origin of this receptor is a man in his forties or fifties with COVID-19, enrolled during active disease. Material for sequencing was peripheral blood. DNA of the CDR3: TGTGCCACCAGCAGAGGACACAATCAGCCCCAGCATTTT. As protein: CATSRGHNQPQHF.